Below are 15 T cell receptor beta chains sequenced from a single sample in a study of naive and memory T cell subsets. General study points: Possibly reflecting memory cells re-expressing CD45RA, a few larger clonotypes occurred in naive repertoires, especially CD8.

No antigen has been identified for these receptors. Two oligonucleotides, mixed equimolar, formed the beta constant-region primer covering TRBC1 and TRBC2. Four rounds of PCR amplified the ligated cDNA using nested alpha and beta constant-region primers plus SP2. TCRdb recomputed calls from the UMI-ligation and nested PCR reads with MiXCR, one row per CDR3 protein. The repertoire holds approximately 140,000 distinct CDR3 sequences, with 15% to 20% as singletons. Sequenced: naive CD8+ T cells from blood. All receptors come from a human donor in good health.

The J gene is TRBJ1-1, the V gene TRBV2; 7 nucleotides agree with TRBD1. This CDR3 spans 15 amino acids. J was trimmed by 0 bases and V by 7 bases; bases with no gene match: 8. In germline, CDR1 is SNHLY, CDR2 FYNNEI. The CDR3 DNA reads TGTGCCAGCATTCGGACAGGCAGTTTGAACACTGAAGCTTTCTTT. Translated: CASIRTGSLNTEAFF.

This clonotype was counted between two and nine times. V gene TRBV3-1 combines with J gene TRBJ2-1; 9 nucleotides agree with TRBD2. V was clipped by 4 bases and J by 0 bases; unmatched bases: 4. The CDR3 covers 16 residues. The germline V gene encodes CDR1 LGHDT and CDR2 YNNKEL (reference sequence). CDR3 sequence reads: CASSPYSGSSYNEQFF. DNA of the CDR3: TGTGCCAGCAGCCCCTATAGCGGGAGCTCCTACAATGAGCAGTTCTTC.

The chain joins TRBV7-9 to TRBJ2-7; 9 bases fit TRBD2. CDR3 length equals 15 residues. J was trimmed by 3 bases and V by 5 bases; bases with no gene match: 8. Per the germline V gene, CDR1 is SEHNR and CDR2 is FQNEAQ (reference sequence). The chain's CDR3 is CASSATSGPLYEQYF. The DNA for the CDR3 is TGTGCCAGCAGCGCAACTAGCGGGCCTCTCTACGAGCAGTACTTC.

The V call is TRBV2, the J call TRBJ1-2, with unresolved D. The CDR3 contains 15 residues. The germline CDR1 and CDR2 sequences are SNHLY and FYNNEI. Trimming took off 4 bases at V and 4 bases at J, with 16 bases between the two ends. The DNA of the CDR3 is TGTGCCAGCAGTGTTAATACAGTCGGGAGCTATGGCTACACCTTC. Translation gives CASSVNTVGSYGYTF.

This sequence joins TRBV7-2 and TRBJ2-1; D remains unclear. V lost 5 bases and J 0 bases, leaving 5 bases between the germline ends. The CDR3 sequence is 13 residues long. Germline-derived CDR1 and CDR2 are SGHTA and FQGNSA. The CDR3 loop reads CASSTHSYNEQFF. In DNA, the CDR3 is TGTGCCAGCAGCACCCACTCCTACAATGAGCAGTTCTTC.

The chain recombines TRBV4-2 with TRBJ2-7; unclear D gene. CDR3 length equals 15 residues. Between the trimmed V and J ends, which lost 0 bases and 7 bases, there was a span of 16 bases. The germline CDR1 and CDR2 sequences are LGHNA and YNFKEQ. The CDR3 bases are TGTGCCAGCAGCCAAGAAGCCGTTGTGGCCCTGGAGCAGTACTTC. It encodes CASSQEAVVALEQYF.

V and J are TRBV7-9 and TRBJ2-1, with D hard to call. Germline values: CDR1 SEHNR, CDR2 FQNEAQ (reference sequence). CDR3 size: 13 residues. V was cut by 3 bases and J by 9 bases, with 12 bases left in between. The CDR3 sequence is CASSFGPGGEQFF. The CDR3 nucleotides read TGTGCCAGCAGCTTTGGGCCCGGTGGTGAGCAGTTCTTC.

Comment on this clonotype: The conserved phenylalanine or tryptophan normally closing the CDR3 is absent here, so this likely arose from a read error. The rearrangement joins TRBV9 to TRBJ2-5, with a tentative D call TRBD2 (5 bases). Germline CDR1 is SGDLS and CDR2 is YYNGEE. Deletions cut 4 bases from V and 5 bases from J, with 15 bases between. The CDR3 loop spans 14 amino acids. CDR3 bases: TGTGCCAGCAGCCCAGCGGTGGTTGTGGAGACCCAGTACTCC. Encoded protein: CASSPAVVVETQYS.

V usage is TRBV19 and J usage is TRBJ2-1, with D possibly TRBD2 on 6 matching bases. The germline V gene has CDR1 LNHDA and CDR2 SQIVND (reference sequence). This CDR3 is 15 amino acids long. V lost 1 base, J lost 7 bases, and 14 bases lay in between. CDR3 protein: CASSIVPGELNEQFF. DNA of the CDR3: TGTGCCAGTAGTATAGTTCCGGGAGAATTGAATGAGCAGTTCTTC.

The genes are TRBV12-3 or TRBV12-4 and TRBJ1-1, with D perhaps matching TRBD1 (5 bases). There are 13 residues in the CDR3. Deletions cut 6 bases from V and 7 bases from J, with 15 bases between. The CDR3 nucleotides read TGTGCCAGCAGGATAGGAGGGGATATTGAAGCTTTCTTT. Amino acid sequence: CASRIGGDIEAFF.

This clonotype appeared a few times. J is TRBJ2-7 and V is TRBV4-3, with D perhaps given as TRBD1 or TRBD2 (5 bases each). The V gene lost 0 bases and the J gene lost 7 bases, with 16 bases spanning the gap. The CDR3 is made up of 15 amino acids. Per the germline V gene, CDR1 is LGHNA and CDR2 is YSLEER. In DNA form, the CDR3 reads TGCGCCAGCAGCCAAGATAGGGACCTATTAGGAGAGCAGTACTTC. Protein sequence: CASSQDRDLLGEQYF.

The gene calls are TRBV27 and TRBJ2-1, with D perhaps TRBD2 (5 bases). The CDR3 runs 18 residues. Germline CDR1 MNHEY, CDR2 SMNVEV (reference sequence). Trimming stripped 0 bases from V and 2 bases from J, with 17 bases between. CDR3 bases: TGTGCCAGCAGTTTATCCTCGCTAGGCAGGAGGACCTACAATGAGCAGTTCTTC. The encoded protein is CASSLSSLGRRTYNEQFF.

The chain combines TRBV28 with TRBJ2-3; 10 bases are shared with TRBD2. Per germline, CDR1 MDHEN and CDR2 SYDVKM. CDR3 size: 19 residues. The junction had 15 bases not matched to a gene; V was cut back by 2 bases and J by 4 bases. CDR3 in amino acids: CASSLERTSGNRPADTQYF. CDR3 DNA sequence: TGTGCCAGCAGTTTAGAGAGGACTAGCGGAAACCGGCCGGCAGATACGCAGTATTTT.

This chain uses TRBV20-1 with TRBJ2-5; TRBD2 matches 14 bases. The CDR3 loop spans 21 amino acids. Germline-derived CDR1 and CDR2 are DFQATT and SNEGSKA (reference sequence). Unmatched junction bases numbered 19, after V lost 0 bases and J lost 4 bases. Written as DNA, the CDR3 is TGCAGTGCTAGAGATCACGACAGTCAAGGGACTAGCGGGAGAATTCGAGAGACCCAGTACTTC. It specifies CSARDHDSQGTSGRIRETQYF.

The rearrangement links TRBV28 to TRBJ1-4; no clear D gene. V lost 7 bases and J lost 5, with 11 bases in between. There are 13 residues in the CDR3. Germline CDR1 is MDHEN and CDR2 is SYDVKM. The CDR3 nucleotides read TGTGCCAGCACCCCCGTGGGAAATGAAAAACTGTTTTTT. Amino acids: CASTPVGNEKLFF.